A selection of T cell receptor beta chains follows, all from one sample in a study of Ad26.COV2.S vaccination and SARS-CoV-2 variants. Here immunoSEQ multiplex PCR was the method, and the copy in TCRdb shows in-frame clones only, minus some. The sample lists some 370,000 clones, under 90% occurring once. Sequences were derived from peripheral blood, sampled in a trial of Ad26.COV2.S vaccine versus placebo. These receptor sequences come from a person between 18 and 60 years old who received the Ad26.COV2.S COVID-19 vaccine or a placebo. Both conserved end residues are part of each CDR3. A D gene is named only where the DNA matches it firmly. The size entry is marked missing in some rows and otherwise reads once, few, many or a size class.

v_call: TRBV6-2/TRBV6-3; clone_size: .; j_call: TRBJ2-4; cdr3_length: 17; d_call: TRBD2; cdr3_nt: TGTGCCAGCAGTTACCTCAGACTAGCGGGAGCCAAAAACATTCAGTACTTC; cdr3_aa: CASSYLRLAGAKNIQYF
v_call: TRBV4-1; clone_size: .; j_call: TRBJ1-1; cdr3_length: 16; d_call: .; cdr3_nt: TGCGCCAGCAGCCAAGCTTTTGGGCGGTCGAACACTGAAGCTTTCTTT; cdr3_aa: CASSQAFGRSNTEAFF
v_call: TRBV6-1; clone_size: .; j_call: TRBJ2-2; cdr3_length: 16; d_call: TRBD2; cdr3_nt: TGTGCCAGCAGTGACCTAGCGGGAGGGCAATTCGGGGAGCTGTTTTTT; cdr3_aa: CASSDLAGGQFGELFF
v_call: TRBV6-1; clone_size: .; j_call: TRBJ1-6; cdr3_length: 16; d_call: .; cdr3_nt: TGTGCCAGCAGTGAACGACACCCAAGCAGGAATTCACCCCTCCACTTT; cdr3_aa: CASSERHPSRNSPLHF
v_call: TRBV18; clone_size: .; j_call: TRBJ1-4; cdr3_length: 14; d_call: .; cdr3_nt: TGTGCCAGCTCACCTGGGTCGGGCCGTGAAAAACTGTTTTTT; cdr3_aa: CASSPGSGREKLFF
v_call: TRBV19; clone_size: once; j_call: TRBJ2-7; cdr3_length: 16; d_call: .; cdr3_nt: TGTGCCAGTAGTTCGAGGACGGTGAACAACACCTACGAGCAGTACTTC; cdr3_aa: CASSSRTVNNTYEQYF
v_call: TRBV5-1; clone_size: .; j_call: TRBJ1-2; cdr3_length: 14; d_call: .; cdr3_nt: TGCGCCAGCAGCTTTGAGCTGGGGAGCTATGGCTACACCTTC; cdr3_aa: CASSFELGSYGYTF
v_call: TRBV3-1/TRBV3-2; clone_size: .; j_call: TRBJ1-2; cdr3_length: 15; d_call: .; cdr3_nt: TGTGCCACGCAGAATACAGGGAGACGGCTCGGAGGCTACACCTTC; cdr3_aa: CATQNTGRRLGGYTF
v_call: TRBV7-3; clone_size: few; j_call: TRBJ1-2; cdr3_length: 15; d_call: .; cdr3_nt: TGTGCCAGCAGCTTAGGAGGGACCGAGCCACGGGGCTACACCTTC; cdr3_aa: CASSLGGTEPRGYTF
v_call: TRBV5-6; clone_size: .; j_call: TRBJ2-7; cdr3_length: 13; d_call: .; cdr3_nt: TGTGCCAGCAGCTTGGCTACTCGGCACGAGCAGTACTTC; cdr3_aa: CASSLATRHEQYF
v_call: TRBV6-2/TRBV6-3; clone_size: .; j_call: TRBJ2-1; cdr3_length: 15; d_call: TRBD1; cdr3_nt: TGTGCCAGCAGTGCAGGGGGTATCAGGGTCAATGAGCAGTTCTTC; cdr3_aa: CASSAGGIRVNEQFF
v_call: TRBV27; clone_size: .; j_call: TRBJ2-3; cdr3_length: 13; d_call: .; cdr3_nt: TGTGCCAGCAGGAGGATGAGCACAGATACGCAGTATTTT; cdr3_aa: CASRRMSTDTQYF
v_call: TRBV27; clone_size: .; j_call: TRBJ2-7; cdr3_length: 16; d_call: .; cdr3_nt: TGTGCCAGCAGTTTAGCCCAGACGAACATGGGCTACGAGCAGTACTTC; cdr3_aa: CASSLAQTNMGYEQYF
v_call: TRBV4-1; clone_size: .; j_call: TRBJ2-2; cdr3_length: 15; d_call: TRBD1; cdr3_nt: TGCGCCAGCAGCCGGACAGGGGAAATATTCGGGGAGCTGTTTTTT; cdr3_aa: CASSRTGEIFGELFF
v_call: TRBV5-1; clone_size: .; j_call: TRBJ2-3; cdr3_length: 16; d_call: TRBD2; cdr3_nt: TGCGCCAGCAGCTTAGGGACTATTAGAAGCACAGATACGCAGTATTTT; cdr3_aa: CASSLGTIRSTDTQYF
v_call: TRBV6-5; clone_size: .; j_call: TRBJ2-5; cdr3_length: 15; d_call: .; cdr3_nt: TGTGCCAGCAGTTATGAATCGGGTGGAGGGGAGACCCAGTACTTC; cdr3_aa: CASSYESGGGETQYF
v_call: TRBV19; clone_size: .; j_call: TRBJ1-1; cdr3_length: 14; d_call: .; cdr3_nt: TGTGCCAGTAGCCCCGACGGTCGCGTCACTGAAGCTTTCTTT; cdr3_aa: CASSPDGRVTEAFF
v_call: TRBV28; clone_size: .; j_call: TRBJ2-1; cdr3_length: 16; d_call: TRBD2; cdr3_nt: TGTGCCAGCAGTTCGCAGCGGGAGGAAATGTACAATGAGCAGTTCTTC; cdr3_aa: CASSSQREEMYNEQFF
v_call: TRBV6-5; clone_size: .; j_call: TRBJ1-6; cdr3_length: 15; d_call: .; cdr3_nt: TGTGCCAGCACCCCCCCTAGGGGTAAGAATTCACCCCTCCACTTT; cdr3_aa: CASTPPRGKNSPLHF
v_call: TRBV6-1; clone_size: .; j_call: TRBJ1-3; cdr3_length: 13; d_call: .; cdr3_nt: TGTGCCAGCAGTGACCCGGAGCGAAACACCATATATTTT; cdr3_aa: CASSDPERNTIYF
v_call: TRBV6-5; clone_size: .; j_call: TRBJ1-4; cdr3_length: 14; d_call: TRBD1; cdr3_nt: TGTGCCAGCAGCTACGACAGGGTAAATGAAAAACTGTTTTTT; cdr3_aa: CASSYDRVNEKLFF
v_call: TRBV5-4; clone_size: .; j_call: TRBJ2-1; cdr3_length: 14; d_call: .; cdr3_nt: TGTGCCAGCAGCGACCGGTCGGGCGGAGGCGAGCAGTTCTTC; cdr3_aa: CASSDRSGGGEQFF